This T cell receptor beta chain appears in the sequencing data of a study of monozygotic twins with inflammatory bowel disease. TCRdb re-analyzed the 5' RACE reads; it lists each CDR3 protein once, without DNA. Seen in this sample are some 210,000 distinct CDR3 sequences; the ten most common clones hold around 1.5%. Points from the study as a whole: There were differing immunosuppressive treatments, which may have added variability to patient repertoires.

With respect to this clonotype: The antigen is undetermined.

Germline V gene lookup returns CDR1 MGHDK and CDR2 SYGVNS. The CDR3 consists of 16 residues. The sequencing input was blood. The TCR sequence derives from a human donor with ulcerative colitis or Crohn's disease, or a healthy co-twin of an affected twin (not recorded which). The rearrangement links TRBV25-1 to TRBJ1-2; TCRdb proposes TRBD1, but this gene call is untestable without DNA. CDR3 sequence: CASSELGGGSRVGYTF.